Following are 3 T cell receptor beta chains from one sample sequenced in a study of early T cells in non-severe SARS-CoV-2 infection. One entry per CDR3 protein results from TCRdb running MiXCR on the 5' RACE reads. The sample shows roughly 56,000 distinct CDR3 sequences, about 10% of them seen only once. Sequenced: whole blood. These receptors all stem from an adult who was a healthcare worker with PCR-confirmed SARS-CoV-2 infection or an uninfected control (not recorded which).

In nucleotides, the CDR3 is TGTGCCAGCAGTTTTCAGCTAGCGGGAGGCCTCAATGAGCAGTTCTTC. Encoded protein: CASSFQLAGGLNEQFF. V is TRBV12-3 or TRBV12-4 and J is TRBJ2-1, with TRBD2 matching over 11 bases. This CDR3 is built from 16 residues. J was trimmed by 6 bases and V by 3 bases; bases with no gene match: 7.

This clonotype was picked up many times. V and J are TRBV24-1 and TRBJ1-1; D is unresolved. The CDR3 contains 11 residues. Germline V gene lookup returns CDR1 KGHDR and CDR2 SFDVKD. V gave up 3 bases and J gave up 7 bases, with 5 bases separating them. CDR3 DNA: TGTGCCACCAGTGATGGAGTTGAAGCTTTCTTT. This sequence encodes CATSDGVEAFF.

This clonotype was found many times. The chain employs TRBV24-1 and TRBJ2-1, with TRBD2 identical over 12 bases. CDR1 and CDR2 (germline): KGHDR, SFDVKD. This CDR3 is 15 amino acids long. The V and J ends lost 4 bases and 6 bases, in that order; junction bases with no gene match: 3. CDR3: CATSDRTSGTNEQFF. For the CDR3, the DNA is TGTGCCACCAGTGACCGGACTAGCGGGACCAATGAGCAGTTCTTC.